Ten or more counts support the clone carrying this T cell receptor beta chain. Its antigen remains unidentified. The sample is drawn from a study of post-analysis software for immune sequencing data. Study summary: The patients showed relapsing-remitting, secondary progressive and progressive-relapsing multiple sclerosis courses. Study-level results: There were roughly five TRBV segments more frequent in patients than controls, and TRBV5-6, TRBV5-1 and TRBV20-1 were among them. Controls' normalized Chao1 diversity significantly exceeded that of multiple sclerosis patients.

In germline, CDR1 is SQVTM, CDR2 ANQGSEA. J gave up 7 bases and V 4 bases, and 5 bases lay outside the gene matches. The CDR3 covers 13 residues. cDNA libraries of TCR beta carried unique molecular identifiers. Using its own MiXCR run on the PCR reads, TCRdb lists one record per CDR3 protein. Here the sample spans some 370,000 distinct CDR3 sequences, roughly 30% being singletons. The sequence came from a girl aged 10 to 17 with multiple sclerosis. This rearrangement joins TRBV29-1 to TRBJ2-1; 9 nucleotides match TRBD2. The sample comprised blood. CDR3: CSVGGGAANEQFF. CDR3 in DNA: TGCAGCGTTGGCGGGGGGGCCGCGAATGAGCAGTTCTTC.